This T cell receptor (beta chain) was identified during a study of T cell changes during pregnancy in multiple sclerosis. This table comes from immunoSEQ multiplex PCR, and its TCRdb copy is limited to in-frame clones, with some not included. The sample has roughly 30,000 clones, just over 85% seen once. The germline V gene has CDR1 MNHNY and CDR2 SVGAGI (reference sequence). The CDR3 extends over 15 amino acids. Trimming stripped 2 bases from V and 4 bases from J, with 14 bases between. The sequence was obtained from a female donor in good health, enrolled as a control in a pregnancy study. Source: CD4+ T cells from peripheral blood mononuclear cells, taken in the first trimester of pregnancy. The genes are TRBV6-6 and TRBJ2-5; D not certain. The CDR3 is CASSYDLAVRETQYF. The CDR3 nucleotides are TGTGCCAGCAGTTACGATTTGGCGGTTCGAGAGACCCAGTACTTC.